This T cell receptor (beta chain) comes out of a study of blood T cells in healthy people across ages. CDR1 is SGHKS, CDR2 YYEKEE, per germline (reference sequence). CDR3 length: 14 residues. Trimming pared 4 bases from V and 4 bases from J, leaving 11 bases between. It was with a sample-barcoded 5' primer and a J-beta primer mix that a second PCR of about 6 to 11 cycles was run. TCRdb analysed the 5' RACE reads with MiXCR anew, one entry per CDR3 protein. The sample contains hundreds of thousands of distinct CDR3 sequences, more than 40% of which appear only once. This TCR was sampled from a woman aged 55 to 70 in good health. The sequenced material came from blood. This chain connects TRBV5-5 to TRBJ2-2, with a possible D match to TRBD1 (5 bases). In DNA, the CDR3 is TGTGCCAGCAGCCCCGACAGAGTCACCGGGGAGCTGTTTTTT. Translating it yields CASSPDRVTGELFF.